This T cell receptor beta chain originates from a study of glioma-infiltrating T cells (dated by TCRdb to between 2015 and 2016). For the wider study: The low-grade gliomas were WHO grade II oligodendrogliomas or astrocytomas, while the glioblastomas were WHO grade IV tumors sampled at initial diagnosis rather than at recurrent diagnosis. Three low-grade glioma patients, several primary glioblastoma patients, and three non-glioma patients who contributed non-neoplastic brain tissue made up the paired cohort. Sequencing of TCR alpha- and beta-chain repertoires was performed on glioma tissue, on non-neoplastic brain tissue, and on matched peripheral blood mononuclear cells. The sequencing target for blood libraries was roughly 4- to 10-fold coverage of 900,000 to 1,000,000 peripheral T cells. Each tissue-infiltrating repertoire was compared with the same patient's peripheral blood repertoire to measure divergence between tissue and blood T-cell populations. Dexamethasone was administered to glioma patients for six or fewer days before surgery.

Overall study results and their limits: Very few CDR3 sequences were found to be shared between tissue and blood, and this scarcity was attributed to high CDR3 diversity and limited sampling. VJ-independent divergence between tissue and blood was below expectation in non-neoplastic patients but above expectation in all gliomas, especially low-grade gliomas. Patients with low tissue-blood divergence were marked by a signature set of shared blood CDR3 motifs, and this signature set was depleted in highly divergent patients. The group comparisons were based on small numbers of patients: three non-neoplastic, three low-grade glioma and eight glioblastoma patients.

Of note for this clonotype: Its recognized antigen is unknown. This may be a read error: a much more frequent sequence differs by one nucleotide.

The iRepertoire nested amplicon-rescue multiplex PCR (arm-PCR) platform was used to amplify TCR alpha and beta CDR3 regions from RNA. The input for one-step reverse transcription and amplification was roughly 85-400 ng of either tissue mRNA or PBMC total RNA. After bead purification, a secondary multiplex PCR added Illumina adapters, and libraries were gel-purified between 200 and 400 bp. The libraries contained internal 6-nucleotide barcodes that were used for demultiplexing. Sequencing of libraries was performed on an Illumina MiSeq with 2x220 or 2x250 nucleotide paired-end reads. The paper's processing steps were these. Paired reads were merged using FLASH 1.2.11 and were aligned to the GRCh37 human genome using BWA-MEM, after which TRA and TRB reads were extracted. V and J assignment used an IMGT-derived reference of cassette sequences and CDR3 motifs that included pseudogenes. Reads were translated in three frames, and productive CDR3s were defined as those with a C...FGXG motif and no stop codons. A clonotype was defined as a unique combination of a V-J cassette pair and a CDR3 amino acid sequence. Reads were filtered by Hamming distance, with the threshold set by the sequence error rate of each sample in mapped regions. TCRdb itself trimmed the public reads at Q25 with fastp, ran MiXCR and retained productive beta chains. Here each entry gathers all rows of one CDR3 protein and keeps the most common genes and DNA. Clone size and V and J calls follow TCRdb, not the original study. This sample holds approximately 400,000 distinct CDR3 sequences; 41% were observed only once. Of the sample, 12% falls within the top ten clones.

Immediately after resection, surgical brain or tumor specimens were cryofrozen in liquid nitrogen, with peripheral blood cells collected concurrently. The V end loses 10 bases and the J end loses 9 bases, and a stretch of 18 bases separates them. CDR3 length: 12 amino acids, cysteine to phenylalanine. Only CDR3 DNA remains: 36 bases, in frame from the first base. The germline V gene gives CDR1 as MNHNS and CDR2 as SASEGT. The sample taken for sequencing was glioma tissue, nonneoplastic brain tissue, or PBMCs (not recorded which). This receptor was identified in a human donor with low-grade glioma or glioblastoma, undergoing nonglioma brain surgery, or in good health (not recorded which). The V and J genes are TRBV6-1 and TRBJ2-5, with a weak D call of TRBD2 (5 bases match). The sequenced DNA: TGTGCCAACACACTCATCGGGGAGCCCCAGTACTTC. Its translation is CANTLIGEPQYF.